This TCR beta chain emerged from a study of T cell repertoires in cytomegalovirus infection. Study as a whole: The authors relied on CMV epitopes, both recently identified HLA-C-restricted and well-studied HLA-B-restricted. General study results and limits: Based on cumulative public TCR beta family frequency, carriers of CMV plus the relevant HLA were identified.

J was trimmed by 5 bases and V by 1 base; bases with no gene match: 5. This CDR3 has 15 amino acids. From germline, CDR1 is SGHTA and CDR2 FQGNSA. Only a few counts were recorded for this clonotype. Its target is unknown. TCRdb reanalysed the reads using MiXCR and keeps one entry per CDR3 protein. The table lists about 740,000 distinct CDR3 sequences, about 33% of them singletons, with around a sixth in the top ten. The receptor was isolated from a human donor in good health (CMV status not recorded). Some clones in this sample may be carry-over from other donors' samples. The V and J genes are TRBV7-2 and TRBJ2-1; 7 bases agree with TRBD1. Source: cultured PBMCs, taken from culture after CMV antigen stimulation. The CDR3 coding sequence is TGTGCCAGCAGCTTAGAGGGACAGACTCACAATGAGCAGTTCTTC. Residues: CASSLEGQTHNEQFF.